This T cell receptor beta chain was documented in a study of shared clonotypes between healthy human individuals. As for the study in general: CD8 memory received one plate per donor, CD8 naive two, CD4 memory three and CD4 naive three.

The protocol was immunoSEQ multiplex PCR, while the TCRdb copy is restricted to in-frame clones and leaves out a portion. The sample lists approximately 2.5 million clones, more than 80% occurring once. Germline CDR1 and CDR2: MNHEY and SMNVEV (reference sequence). V trimming: 6 bases; J trimming: 0 bases; junction bases outside the gene matches: 4. This CDR3 region has 15 residues. This clonotype originated in a man between 18 and 29 years old in good health. The sequencing input was naive CD4+ T cells sorted from blood. Sample subset: CD45RA+ positively selected. This rearrangement joins TRBV27 to TRBJ2-2, with 7 bases identical to TRBD1. The CDR3 coding sequence is TGTGCCAGCAGGGGGACAGCTGCGAACACCGGGGAGCTGTTTTTT. Translating gives CASRGTAANTGELFF.